This T cell receptor beta chain was captured in a study of T cells in Graves' hyperthyroidism and ophthalmopathy. This clonotype came up many times. TCR beta CDR3 sequences were amplified from RNA transcripts. A set of HTBI primers served as the primers for a first-round RT-PCR of the TCR CDR3. Via MiXCR, TCRdb re-called the multiplex PCR reads, giving one row per CDR3 protein. Among 560,000 or so distinct CDR3 sequences listed, under 60% were seen once. V dropped 3 bases and J dropped 9 bases, with 12 bases sitting between them. Germline lookup yields CDR1 SGDLS and CDR2 YYNGEE. This CDR3 spans 12 amino acids.

The chain recombines TRBV9 with TRBJ2-5, with a possible D match to TRBD2 (6 bases). The sequence derives from a woman in her late teens or twenties with Graves' hyperthyroidism. Sequencing used peripheral blood or thyroid tissue (not recorded which). The CDR3 loop is CASSADWGAQYF. CDR3 coding DNA: TGTGCCAGCAGCGCGGACTGGGGGGCCCAGTACTTC.